Following are 22 T cell receptor beta chains from one sample sequenced in a study of blood T cell repertoires in COVID-19. Data came from immunoSEQ multiplex PCR; TCRdb stores just in-frame clones and leaves some out. The sample has 250,000 to 350,000 clones; around 91% are singletons. Sequencing input: PBMCs or T cells enriched from blood (not recorded which). Receptors originate from a woman between 18 and 29 years old with acute COVID-19.

The chain combines TRBV28 with TRBJ1-2, with 10 positions matching TRBD1. Per germline, CDR1 MDHEN and CDR2 SYDVKM. The CDR3 totals 17 residues. V dropped 4 bases and J dropped 0; count of bases not matched to a gene: 8. The CDR3 nucleotides are TGTGCCAGCAGTTCTCAGACAGGGGGCGTCACTAACTATGGCTACACCTTC. Protein sequence: CASSSQTGGVTNYGYTF.

The chain's CDR3 is CASRAPGQGPQPQHF. CDR3 nucleotide sequence: TGTGCCAGCAGGGCCCCGGGACAGGGGCCTCAGCCCCAGCATTTT. V and J are TRBV2 and TRBJ1-5; 10 bases align to TRBD1. Germline V gene lookup returns CDR1 SNHLY and CDR2 FYNNEI. The CDR3 is made up of 15 amino acids. V was pared by 6 bases and J by 6 bases, with 8 bases of the junction left unmatched.

This clone is a singleton in its sample. The rearrangement uses TRBV11-2 and TRBJ1-3; no clear D. The germline V gene encodes CDR1 SGHAT and CDR2 FQNNGV. CDR3 length: 16 residues. Trimming cost V 1 base and J 1 base, with 11 bases left between them. CDR3 DNA sequence: TGTGCCAGCAGCTTAGTTCTAGGCGAATCTGGAAACACCATATATTTT. It translates to CASSLVLGESGNTIYF.

This clone appeared once. The chain recombines TRBV30 with TRBJ2-1; 10 bases are shared with TRBD2. J was trimmed by 0 bases and V by 0 bases; bases with no gene match: 14. The germline gives CDR1 GTSNPN, CDR2 SVGIG (reference sequence). This CDR3 region has 20 residues. CDR3 residues: CAWSVFISGTSESSYNEQFF. The CDR3 DNA follows: TGTGCCTGGAGTGTATTCATCTCCGGGACTAGCGAGAGCTCCTACAATGAGCAGTTCTTC.

The chain uses TRBV6-5 and TRBJ2-3, with a tentative D call TRBD2 (6 bases). Germline V gene data show CDR1 as MNHEY and CDR2 as SVGAGI. This CDR3 region has 14 residues. Trimming took off 6 bases at V and 2 bases at J, with 12 bases between the two ends. Written as DNA, the CDR3 is TGTGCCAGCAGGGGTAGCGGAGACACAGATACGCAGTATTTT. Its protein is CASRGSGDTDTQYF.

The V gene is TRBV29-1, the J gene TRBJ1-3, with TRBD1 matching 7 bases. The germline CDR1 and CDR2 sequences are SQVTM and ANQGSEA. V lost 3 bases and J lost 4; bases outside the gene matches: 6. The CDR3 covers 14 residues. CDR3 bases: TGCAGCGTTGAGGAGGGGGCTTGGGGAAACACCATATATTTT. Protein sequence: CSVEEGAWGNTIYF.

The chain recombines TRBV10-3 with TRBJ2-7, with 9 positions matching TRBD2. The ends lost 4 bases at V and 2 bases at J; junction bases unmatched: 0. The germline CDR1 and CDR2 sequences are ENHRY and SYGVKD. The CDR3 contains 13 residues. CDR3 nucleotide sequence: TGTGCCATCAGTGCTAGCGGGACCTACGAGCAGTACTTC. Encoded protein: CAISASGTYEQYF.

The genes are TRBV19 and TRBJ2-7; possible D gene TRBD1, 5 bases. The CDR3 contains 14 residues. The ends were cut back, 5 bases at V and 3 bases at J, with 14 bases in the middle. Germline values: CDR1 LNHDA, CDR2 SQIVND (reference sequence). This CDR3 reads CASSLLSRDYEQYF. Here the CDR3 DNA reads TGTGCCAGTAGTCTTCTCAGCAGGGACTACGAGCAGTACTTC.

The V gene is TRBV7-9, the J gene TRBJ2-1; 11 bases agree with TRBD2. Unmatched junction bases numbered 9, after V lost 5 bases and J lost 9 bases. CDR1 is SEHNR and CDR2 is FQNEAQ in the germline V gene (reference sequence). There are 15 residues in the CDR3. CDR3 in amino acids: CASSAPGLAEGEQFF. The DNA for the CDR3 is TGTGCCAGCAGCGCACCGGGACTAGCGGAGGGTGAGCAGTTCTTC.

DNA for the CDR3: TGTGCCAGCAGCTGGGACGCCCGGCGGGAGAAGGAGCAGTACTTC. Protein product: CASSWDARREKEQYF. The genes are TRBV6-5 and TRBJ2-7; the match to TRBD2 covers 7 bases. The CDR3 consists of 15 residues. Trimming cost V 6 bases and J 7 bases; bases outside gene matches: 15. The V gene's germline CDR1 is MNHEY and CDR2 SVGAGI.

The J gene is TRBJ1-1, the V gene TRBV5-1; D might be TRBD1 (6 bases). Germline-derived CDR1 and CDR2 are SGHRS and YFSETQ. The CDR3 totals 15 residues. Between the trimmed V and J ends, which lost 4 bases and 1 base, there was a span of 14 bases. CDR3 coding DNA: TGCGCCAGCAGCCCTGATGACAGGAAGAACACTGAAGCTTTCTTT. As protein: CASSPDDRKNTEAFF.

The rearrangement links TRBV18 to TRBJ1-3; no clear D gene. Germline V gives CDR1 KGHSH, CDR2 LQKENI. The V gene lost 6 bases and the J gene lost 0 bases, with 12 bases spanning the gap. This CDR3 is 15 amino acids long. The CDR3 DNA reads as TGTGCCAGCTCGGCGGGCAGTGCCTCTGGAAACACCATATATTTT. It encodes CASSAGSASGNTIYF.

The V call is TRBV13, the J call TRBJ1-1; 8 positions agree with TRBD1. This CDR3 comprises 15 residues. Germline V CDR1 and CDR2: PRHDT, FYEKMQ (reference sequence). With 0 bases clipped from V and 4 bases from J, the junction kept 4 bases outside the gene matches. In nucleotides, the CDR3 is TGTGCCAGCAGCTTAGGGCCAGGGGGCGGCACTGAAGCTTTCTTT. Translated: CASSLGPGGGTEAFF.

J is TRBJ2-7 and V is TRBV28; possible D gene TRBD2, 6 bases. The V and J ends lost 3 bases and 2 bases respectively, with 20 bases between them. The CDR3 has 17 residues. The germline V gene has CDR1 MDHEN and CDR2 SYDVKM. CDR3 nucleotide sequence: TGTGCCAGCAGTTTTAGCGGAAGGGGTCCAGGCCCCTACGAGCAGTACTTC. Translating gives CASSFSGRGPGPYEQYF.

The genes are TRBV2 and TRBJ1-4, with D unresolved. This CDR3 is 14 amino acids long. Per germline, CDR1 SNHLY and CDR2 FYNNEI. V dropped 8 bases and J dropped 7 bases, with 17 bases sitting between them. CDR3: CASEGVSAGEKLFF. The DNA for the CDR3 is TGTGCCAGCGAGGGAGTATCTGCCGGTGAAAAACTGTTTTTT.

The rearrangement links TRBV3-1 (or the pseudogene TRBV3-2) to TRBJ2-7; 9 positions agree with TRBD2. Per the germline V gene, CDR1 is LGHDT and CDR2 is YNNKEL (reference sequence). J was trimmed by 7 bases and V by 4 bases; bases with no gene match: 2. CDR3 length: 12 amino acids. The CDR3: CASSRSGGEQYF. In DNA, the CDR3 is TGTGCCAGCAGCCGAAGCGGGGGGGAGCAGTACTTC.

This clone has a single count. The sample has other DNA sequences that encode this CDR3 too. This sequence joins TRBV9 and TRBJ1-1; 11 bases align to TRBD1. The ends lost 2 bases at V and 4 bases at J; junction bases unmatched: 1. Germline V gene sequence: CDR1 SGDLS, CDR2 YYNGEE. This CDR3 has 14 residues. The CDR3 spells CASSVGTGGTEAFF. The DNA for the CDR3 is TGTGCCAGCAGCGTCGGGACAGGGGGCACTGAAGCTTTCTTT.

The V and J genes are TRBV9 and TRBJ1-2; D is ambiguous. Germline V gene lookup returns CDR1 SGDLS and CDR2 YYNGEE. This CDR3 comprises 17 residues. Trimming left V 4 bases short and J 0 bases short, with 19 bases between. The CDR3 is CASSSLDRDRANYGYTF. CDR3 DNA: TGTGCCAGCAGCTCTCTAGATCGGGATCGGGCTAACTATGGCTACACCTTC.

The chain couples TRBV27 to TRBJ2-1, with a weak D call TRBD2 (6 bases). The V gene lost 3 bases and the J gene lost 1 base, with 13 bases spanning the gap. This CDR3 region has 16 residues. Germline V CDR1 and CDR2: MNHEY, SMNVEV (reference sequence). The DNA of the CDR3 is TGTGCCAGCAGTTTCACCTTTGGGGGGTCCTACAATGAGCAGTTCTTC. It encodes CASSFTFGGSYNEQFF.

The chain employs TRBV13 and TRBJ1-3; no clear D. CDR3 size: 13 residues. Per the germline V gene, CDR1 is PRHDT and CDR2 is FYEKMQ (reference sequence). The germline V and J ends were trimmed by 5 bases and 9 bases, with 14 bases remaining between them. The CDR3 spells CASSPEREITIYF. CDR3 bases: TGTGCCAGCAGCCCAGAGAGGGAGATCACCATATATTTT.

V is TRBV3-1 (or the pseudogene TRBV3-2) and J is TRBJ1-6; 8 nucleotides match TRBD1. The CDR3 is 16 residues long. Germline-derived CDR1 and CDR2 are LGHDT and YNNKEL (reference sequence). The V gene end was trimmed by 3 bases and the J gene end by 6 bases; junction bases not matched to a gene: 7. The CDR3 DNA reads TGTGCCAGCAGCCAGCAACAGGGGGGTACTAATTCACCCCTCCACTTT. It encodes CASSQQQGGTNSPLHF.

This rearrangement joins TRBV11-2 to TRBJ2-7, with a possible D match to TRBD1 (5 bases). Germline V gene sequence: CDR1 SGHAT, CDR2 FQNNGV. With 0 bases removed from V and 2 bases from J, the gap between germline ends came to 8 bases. This CDR3 has 14 residues. The CDR3 region has the DNA TGTGCCAGCAGCTTAGACAGGGATCCCTACGAGCAGTACTTC. This translates into CASSLDRDPYEQYF.